This paragraph reports one T cell receptor (beta chain). The antigen remains undetermined. This sample is drawn from a study of response to subunit inactivated influenza vaccine. Whole-study findings and limits: Few new T cells, the authors suggested, are recruited by each seasonal influenza vaccination.

TCRdb independently ran MiXCR on the RT-PCR reads; one entry per CDR3 protein. The sample carries about 500,000 distinct CDR3 sequences, approximately 6.9% recorded once. Trimming removed 7 bases from V and 6 bases from J, with 17 bases in between. Germline CDR1 and CDR2: SGDLS and YYNGEE. This CDR3 is 13 amino acids long. This sequence originates from a man aged 45-69 years who received an inactivated influenza vaccine. The chain is built from TRBV9 and TRBJ2-7; a weak D match, TRBD2 (5 bases). This sample comprised PBMCs from blood, obtained roughly 24 months after vaccination. In DNA form, the CDR3 reads TGTGCCAGCGGGGAAGTGGCGGGTAGCGAGCAGTACTTC. It encodes CASGEVAGSEQYF.